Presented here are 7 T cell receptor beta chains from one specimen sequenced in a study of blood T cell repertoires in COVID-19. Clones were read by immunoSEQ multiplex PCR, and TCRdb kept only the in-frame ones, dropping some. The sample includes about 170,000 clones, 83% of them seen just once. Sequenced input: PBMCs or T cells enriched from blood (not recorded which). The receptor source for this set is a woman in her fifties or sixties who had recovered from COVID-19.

CDR3 loop: CASCPGGSYGYTF. The CDR3 bases are TGTGCCAGCTGCCCAGGGGGCTCCTATGGCTACACCTTC. The rearrangement uses TRBV11-3 and TRBJ1-2; TRBD1 aligns across 8 bases. The germline CDR1 and CDR2 sequences are SGHNT and YENEEA. This CDR3 contains 13 residues. With V trimmed by 8 bases and J by 4 bases, 6 bases remained unmatched.

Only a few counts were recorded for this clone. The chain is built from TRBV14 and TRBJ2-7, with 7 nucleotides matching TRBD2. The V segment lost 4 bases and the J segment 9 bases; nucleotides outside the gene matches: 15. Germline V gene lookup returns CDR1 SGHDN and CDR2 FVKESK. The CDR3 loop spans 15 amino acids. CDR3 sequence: CASSPLGGSVSGQYV. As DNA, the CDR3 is TGTGCCAGCAGCCCACTGGGAGGGTCTGTCAGTGGGCAGTACGTC.

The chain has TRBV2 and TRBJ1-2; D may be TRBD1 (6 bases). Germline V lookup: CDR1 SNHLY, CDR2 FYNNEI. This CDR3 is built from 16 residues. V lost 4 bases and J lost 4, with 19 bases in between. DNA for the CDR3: TGTGCCAGCAGTGGACAGGCGGTAGGGGGTATCTATGGCTACACCTTC. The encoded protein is CASSGQAVGGIYGYTF.

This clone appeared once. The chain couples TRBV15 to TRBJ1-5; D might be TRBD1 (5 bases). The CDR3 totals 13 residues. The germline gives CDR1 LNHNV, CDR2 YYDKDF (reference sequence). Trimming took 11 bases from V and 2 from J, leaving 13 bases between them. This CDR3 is CASAWGGNQPQHF. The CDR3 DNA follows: TGTGCCTCAGCATGGGGGGGCAATCAGCCCCAGCATTTT.

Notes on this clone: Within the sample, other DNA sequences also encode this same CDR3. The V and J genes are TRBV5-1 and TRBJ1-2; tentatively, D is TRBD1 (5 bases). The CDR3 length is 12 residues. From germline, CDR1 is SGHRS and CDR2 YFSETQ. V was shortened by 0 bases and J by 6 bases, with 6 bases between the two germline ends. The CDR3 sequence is CASSLAGDGYTF. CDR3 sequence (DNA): TGCGCCAGCAGCTTGGCGGGGGATGGCTACACCTTC.

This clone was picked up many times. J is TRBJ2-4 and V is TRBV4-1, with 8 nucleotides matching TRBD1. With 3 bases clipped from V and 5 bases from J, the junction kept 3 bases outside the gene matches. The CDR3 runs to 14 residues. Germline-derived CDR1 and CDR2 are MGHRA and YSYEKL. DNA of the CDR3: TGCGCCAGCAGCCAGCTGACAGGGGAAAACATTCAGTACTTC. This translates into CASSQLTGENIQYF.

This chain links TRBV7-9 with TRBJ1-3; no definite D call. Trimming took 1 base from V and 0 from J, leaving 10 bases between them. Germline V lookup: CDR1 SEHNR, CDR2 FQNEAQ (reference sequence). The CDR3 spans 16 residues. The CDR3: CASSLVVEASGNTIYF. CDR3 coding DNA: TGTGCCAGCAGCTTAGTAGTAGAGGCCTCTGGAAACACCATATATTTT. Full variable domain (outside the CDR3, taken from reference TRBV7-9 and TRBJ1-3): DTGVSQNPRHKITKRGQNVTFRCDPISEHNRLYWYRQTLGQGPEFLTYFQNEAQLEKSRLLSDRFSAERPKGSFSTLEIQRTEQGDSAMYLCASSLVVEASGNTIYFGEGSWLTVV.